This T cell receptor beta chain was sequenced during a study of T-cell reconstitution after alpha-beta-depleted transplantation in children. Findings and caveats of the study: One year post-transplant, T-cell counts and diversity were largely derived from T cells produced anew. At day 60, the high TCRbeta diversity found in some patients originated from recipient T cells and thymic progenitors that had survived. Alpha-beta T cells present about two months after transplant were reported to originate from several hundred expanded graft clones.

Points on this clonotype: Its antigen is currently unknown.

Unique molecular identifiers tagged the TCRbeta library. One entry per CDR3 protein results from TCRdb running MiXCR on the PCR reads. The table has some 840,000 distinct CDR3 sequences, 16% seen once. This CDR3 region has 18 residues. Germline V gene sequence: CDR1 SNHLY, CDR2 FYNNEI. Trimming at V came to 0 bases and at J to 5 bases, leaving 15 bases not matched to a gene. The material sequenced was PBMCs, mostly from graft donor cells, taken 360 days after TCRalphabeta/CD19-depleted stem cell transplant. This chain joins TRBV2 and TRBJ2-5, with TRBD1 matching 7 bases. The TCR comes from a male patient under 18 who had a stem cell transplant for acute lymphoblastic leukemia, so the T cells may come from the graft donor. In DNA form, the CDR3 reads TGTGCCAGCAGTGAAGCGTTCCCAACAGGGGCCATATGGGAGACCCAGTACTTC. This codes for CASSEAFPTGAIWETQYF.